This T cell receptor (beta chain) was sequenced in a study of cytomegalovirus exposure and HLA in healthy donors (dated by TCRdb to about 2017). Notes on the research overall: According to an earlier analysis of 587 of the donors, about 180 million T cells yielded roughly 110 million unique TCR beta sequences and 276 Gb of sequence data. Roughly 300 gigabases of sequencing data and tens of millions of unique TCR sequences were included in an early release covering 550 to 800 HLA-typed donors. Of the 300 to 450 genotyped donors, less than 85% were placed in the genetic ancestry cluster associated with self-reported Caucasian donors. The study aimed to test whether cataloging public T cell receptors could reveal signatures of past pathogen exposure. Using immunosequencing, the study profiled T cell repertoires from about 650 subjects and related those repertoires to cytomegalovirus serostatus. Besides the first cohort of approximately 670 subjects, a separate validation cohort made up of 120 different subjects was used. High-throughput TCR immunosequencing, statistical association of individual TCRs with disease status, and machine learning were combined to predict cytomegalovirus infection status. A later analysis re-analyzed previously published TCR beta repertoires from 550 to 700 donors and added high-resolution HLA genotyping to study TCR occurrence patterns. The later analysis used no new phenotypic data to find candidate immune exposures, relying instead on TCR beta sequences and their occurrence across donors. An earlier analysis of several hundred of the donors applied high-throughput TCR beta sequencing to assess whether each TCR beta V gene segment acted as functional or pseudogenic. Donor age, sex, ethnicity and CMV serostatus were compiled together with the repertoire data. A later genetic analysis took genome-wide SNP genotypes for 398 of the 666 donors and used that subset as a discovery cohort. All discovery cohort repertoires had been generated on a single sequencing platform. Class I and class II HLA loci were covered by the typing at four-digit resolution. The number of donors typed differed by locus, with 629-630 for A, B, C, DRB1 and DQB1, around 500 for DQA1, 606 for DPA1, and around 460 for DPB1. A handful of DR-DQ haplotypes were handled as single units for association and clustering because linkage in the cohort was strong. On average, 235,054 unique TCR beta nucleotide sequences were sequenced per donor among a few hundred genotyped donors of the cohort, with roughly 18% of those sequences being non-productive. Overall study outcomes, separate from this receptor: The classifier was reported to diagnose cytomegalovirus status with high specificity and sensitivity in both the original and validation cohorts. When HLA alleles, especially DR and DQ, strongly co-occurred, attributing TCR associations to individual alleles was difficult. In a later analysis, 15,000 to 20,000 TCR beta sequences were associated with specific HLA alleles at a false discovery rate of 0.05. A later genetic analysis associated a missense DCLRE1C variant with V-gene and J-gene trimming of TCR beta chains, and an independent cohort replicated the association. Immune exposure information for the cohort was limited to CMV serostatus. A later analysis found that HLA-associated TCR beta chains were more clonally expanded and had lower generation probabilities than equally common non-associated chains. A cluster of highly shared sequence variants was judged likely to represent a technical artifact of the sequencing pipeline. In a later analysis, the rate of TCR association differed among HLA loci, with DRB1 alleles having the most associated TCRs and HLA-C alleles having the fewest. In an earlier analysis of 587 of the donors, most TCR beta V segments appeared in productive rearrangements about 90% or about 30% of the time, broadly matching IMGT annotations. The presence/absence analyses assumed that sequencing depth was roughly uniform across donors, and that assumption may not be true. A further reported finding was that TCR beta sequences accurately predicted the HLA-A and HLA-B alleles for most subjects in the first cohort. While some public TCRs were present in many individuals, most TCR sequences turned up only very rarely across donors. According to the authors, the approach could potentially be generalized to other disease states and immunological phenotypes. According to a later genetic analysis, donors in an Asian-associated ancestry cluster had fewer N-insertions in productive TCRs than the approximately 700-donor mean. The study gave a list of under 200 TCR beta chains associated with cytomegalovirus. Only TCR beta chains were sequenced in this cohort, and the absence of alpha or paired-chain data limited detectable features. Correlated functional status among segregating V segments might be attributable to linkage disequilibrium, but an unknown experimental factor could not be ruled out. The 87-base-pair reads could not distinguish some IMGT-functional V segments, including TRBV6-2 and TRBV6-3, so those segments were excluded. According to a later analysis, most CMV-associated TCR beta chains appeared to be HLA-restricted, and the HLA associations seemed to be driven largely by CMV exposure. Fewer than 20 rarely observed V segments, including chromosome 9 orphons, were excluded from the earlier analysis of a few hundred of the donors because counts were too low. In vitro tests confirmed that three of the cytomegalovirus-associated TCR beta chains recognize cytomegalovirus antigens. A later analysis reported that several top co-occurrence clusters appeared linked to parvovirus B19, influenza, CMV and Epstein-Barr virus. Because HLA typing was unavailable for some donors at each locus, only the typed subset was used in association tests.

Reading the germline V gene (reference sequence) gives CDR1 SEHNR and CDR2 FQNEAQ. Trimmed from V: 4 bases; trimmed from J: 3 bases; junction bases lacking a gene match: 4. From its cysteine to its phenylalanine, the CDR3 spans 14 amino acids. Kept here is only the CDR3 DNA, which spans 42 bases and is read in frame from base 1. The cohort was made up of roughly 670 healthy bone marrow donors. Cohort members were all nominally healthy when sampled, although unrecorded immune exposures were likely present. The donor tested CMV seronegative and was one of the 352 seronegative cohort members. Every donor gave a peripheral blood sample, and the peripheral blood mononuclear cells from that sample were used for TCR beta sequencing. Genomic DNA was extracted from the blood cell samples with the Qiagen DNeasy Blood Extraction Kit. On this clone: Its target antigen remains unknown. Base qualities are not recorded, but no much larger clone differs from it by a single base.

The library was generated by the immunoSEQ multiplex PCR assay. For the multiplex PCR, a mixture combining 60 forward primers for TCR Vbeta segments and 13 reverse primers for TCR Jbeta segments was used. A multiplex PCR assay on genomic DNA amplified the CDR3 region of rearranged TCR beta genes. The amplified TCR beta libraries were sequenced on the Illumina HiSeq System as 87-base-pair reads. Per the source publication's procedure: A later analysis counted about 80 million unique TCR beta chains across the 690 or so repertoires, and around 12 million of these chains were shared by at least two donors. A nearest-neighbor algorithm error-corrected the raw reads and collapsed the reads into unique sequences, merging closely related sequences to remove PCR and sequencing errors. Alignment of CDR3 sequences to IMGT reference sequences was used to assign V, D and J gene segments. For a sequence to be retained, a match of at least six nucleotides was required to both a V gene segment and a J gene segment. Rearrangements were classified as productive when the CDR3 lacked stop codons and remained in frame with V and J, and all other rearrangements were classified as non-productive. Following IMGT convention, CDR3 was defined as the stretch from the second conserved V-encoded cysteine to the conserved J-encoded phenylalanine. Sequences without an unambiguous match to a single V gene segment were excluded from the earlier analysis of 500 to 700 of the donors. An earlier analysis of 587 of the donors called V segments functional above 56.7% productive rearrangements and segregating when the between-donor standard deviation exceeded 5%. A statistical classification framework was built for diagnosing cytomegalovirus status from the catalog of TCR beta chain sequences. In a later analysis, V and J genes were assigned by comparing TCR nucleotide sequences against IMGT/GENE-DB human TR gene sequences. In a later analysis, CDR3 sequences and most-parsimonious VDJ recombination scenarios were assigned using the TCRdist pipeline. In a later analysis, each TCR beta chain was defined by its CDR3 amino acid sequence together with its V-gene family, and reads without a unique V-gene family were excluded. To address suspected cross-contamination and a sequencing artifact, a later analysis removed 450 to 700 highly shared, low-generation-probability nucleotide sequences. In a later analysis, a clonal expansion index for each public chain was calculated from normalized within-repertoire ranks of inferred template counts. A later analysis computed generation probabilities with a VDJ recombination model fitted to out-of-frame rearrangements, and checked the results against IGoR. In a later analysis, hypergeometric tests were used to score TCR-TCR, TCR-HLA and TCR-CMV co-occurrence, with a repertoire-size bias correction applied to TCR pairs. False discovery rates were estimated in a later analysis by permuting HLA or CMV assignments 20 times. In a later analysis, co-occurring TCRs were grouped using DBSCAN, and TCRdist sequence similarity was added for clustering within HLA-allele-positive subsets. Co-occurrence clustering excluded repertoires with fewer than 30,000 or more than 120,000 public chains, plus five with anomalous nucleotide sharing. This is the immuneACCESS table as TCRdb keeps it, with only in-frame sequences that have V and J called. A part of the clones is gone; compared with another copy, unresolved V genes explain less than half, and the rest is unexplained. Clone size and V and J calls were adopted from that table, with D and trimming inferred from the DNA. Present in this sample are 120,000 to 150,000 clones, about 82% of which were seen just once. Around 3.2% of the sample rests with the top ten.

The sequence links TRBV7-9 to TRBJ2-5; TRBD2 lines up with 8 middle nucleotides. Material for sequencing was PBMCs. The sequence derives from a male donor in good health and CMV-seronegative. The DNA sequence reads TGTGCCAGCAGCTCCCAACTAGCGGAAGAGACCCAGTACTTC. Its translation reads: CASSSQLAEETQYF.